The present T cell receptor beta chain was sequenced within a study of cytomegalovirus exposure and HLA in healthy donors (dated by TCRdb to 2017 to 2019). With regard to the full study: An earlier analysis of roughly 500 of the donors reported about 260 Gb of sequence data and 100 million to 120 million unique TCR beta sequences obtained from 180 million or so T cells. An early release covering 550 to 700 HLA-typed donors comprised about 300 gigabases of sequencing data and 65 million to 100 million unique TCR sequences. The genetic ancestry cluster associated with self-reported Caucasian donors included around four fifths of the 398 genotyped donors. The study aimed to test whether signatures of past pathogen exposure could be identified by cataloging public T cell receptors. The study profiled the T cell repertoires of around 700 subjects by immunosequencing and related them to cytomegalovirus serostatus. In addition to the first cohort of 650 to 800 subjects, a separate validation cohort of approximately 110 different subjects was used. To predict cytomegalovirus infection status, the study brought together high-throughput TCR immunosequencing, statistical association of individual TCRs with disease status, and machine learning. To study patterns of TCR occurrence, a later analysis re-analyzed previously published TCR beta repertoires from just over 650 donors and added high-resolution HLA genotyping. Rather than using new phenotypic data, the later analysis identified candidate immune exposures from TCR beta sequences and from how often those sequences occurred across donors. To decide whether each TCR beta V gene segment behaved as functional or pseudogenic, an earlier analysis of approximately 620 of the donors relied on high-throughput TCR beta sequencing. Donor age, sex, ethnicity and CMV serostatus were compiled together with the repertoire data. In a later genetic analysis, genome-wide SNP genotypes for about three fifths of the 666 donors were used, and that subset was treated as a discovery cohort. All discovery cohort repertoires had been generated on a single sequencing platform. HLA typing covered class I and class II loci at four-digit resolution. Typing coverage differed by locus: A, B, C, DRB1 and DQB1 were typed in roughly 620-630 donors, DQA1 in approximately 520, DPA1 in some 570, and DPB1 in 400 to 480. A handful of DR-DQ haplotypes were handled as single units for association and clustering because linkage in the cohort was strong. Across 398 genotyped donors of the cohort, an average of about 240,000 unique TCR beta nucleotide sequences per donor were sequenced, and approximately 19% of those sequences were non-productive.

Comment on this clone: Its antigen is not yet known.

The paper's findings and limits, for the study overall: In a later analysis, HLA-associated TCR beta chains showed more clonal expansion and lower generation probabilities than non-associated chains that were equally common. According to a later analysis, most CMV-associated TCR beta chains appeared to be HLA-restricted, and the HLA associations seemed to be driven largely by CMV exposure. In vitro tests confirmed that a few of the cytomegalovirus-associated TCR beta chains recognize cytomegalovirus antigens. Sequencing depth was assumed to be roughly uniform across donors in the presence/absence analyses, though that assumption may not hold. Because counts were too low, seventeen rarely observed V segments, including chromosome 9 orphons, were excluded from the earlier analysis of 500 to 700 of the donors. A further reported finding was that TCR beta sequences accurately predicted the HLA-A and HLA-B alleles for most subjects in the first cohort. According to a later analysis, TCR association rates differed among HLA loci, with DRB1 alleles showing the most associated TCRs and HLA-C alleles showing the fewest. In an earlier analysis of roughly 560 of the donors, most TCR beta V segments were observed in productive rearrangements about 87% or about 30% of the time, broadly matching IMGT annotations. The only immune exposure information available for the cohort was CMV serostatus. Most TCR sequences were observed very rarely across donors, whereas some public TCRs were present in many individuals. In the study, 164 TCR beta chains were listed as associated with cytomegalovirus. According to a later genetic analysis, donors in an Asian-associated ancestry cluster had fewer N-insertions in productive TCRs than the approximately 630-donor mean. In a later analysis, 15,000 to 20,000 TCR beta sequences were associated with specific HLA alleles at a false discovery rate of 0.05. Because HLA typing was unavailable for some donors at each locus, only the typed subset was used in association tests. V-gene and J-gene trimming of TCR beta chains was associated with a missense DCLRE1C variant in a later genetic analysis, and the association was replicated in an independent cohort. The authors suggested that the approach could potentially be generalized to other disease states and immunological phenotypes. When HLA alleles, especially DR and DQ, strongly co-occurred, TCR associations were difficult to assign to individual alleles. A group of highly shared sequence variants was considered likely to be a technical artifact of the sequencing pipeline. Correlated functional status among segregating V segments might be attributable to linkage disequilibrium, but an unknown experimental factor could not be ruled out. The cohort was sequenced for TCR beta chains only, and without alpha or paired-chain data the features that could be detected were limited. The 87-base-pair reads could not distinguish some IMGT-functional V segments, including TRBV6-2 and TRBV6-3, so those segments were excluded. Several of the top co-occurrence clusters appeared to be linked to parvovirus B19, influenza, CMV and Epstein-Barr virus, according to a later analysis. Cytomegalovirus status was reported to be diagnosed by the classifier with high specificity and sensitivity in both the original and validation cohorts.

Sequences MGHDK (CDR1) and SYGVNS (CDR2) are obtained from the germline V gene. A distance of 13 bases separates the germline ends of V and J, which lose 1 base and 7 bases respectively. Measured from the cysteine to the phenylalanine, the CDR3 is 14 residues long. Here the CDR3 DNA is all that survives: 42 bases in frame from base 1. The cohort comprised some 730 healthy bone marrow donors. All cohort members were sampled while nominally healthy, although unrecorded immune exposures were likely present. The donor tested CMV seronegative and was one of the 352 seronegative cohort members. A peripheral blood sample was provided by each donor, and peripheral blood mononuclear cells were used for TCR beta sequencing. Genomic DNA was extracted from the blood cell samples with the Qiagen DNeasy Blood Extraction Kit. The library was made by the immunoSEQ multiplex PCR assay. A mixture of 60 forward primers for TCR Vbeta segments and 13 reverse primers for TCR Jbeta segments was used in the multiplex PCR. The CDR3 region of rearranged TCR beta genes was amplified from genomic DNA by a multiplex PCR assay. On the Illumina HiSeq System, the amplified TCR beta libraries were sequenced as 87-base-pair reads. The published analysis was carried out like this. A later analysis counted 65 million to 90 million unique TCR beta chains across the 650 to 800 repertoires, and around 12 million of these chains were shared by at least two donors. To remove PCR and sequencing errors, raw reads were error-corrected and collapsed into unique sequences using a nearest-neighbor algorithm that merged closely related sequences. To assign V, D and J gene segments, CDR3 sequences were aligned to IMGT reference sequences. Each retained sequence needed at least a six-nucleotide match to both a V gene segment and a J gene segment. A rearrangement was called productive if the CDR3 had no stop codons and remained in frame with V and J, and every other rearrangement was called non-productive. Following IMGT convention, CDR3 was defined as the stretch from the second conserved V-encoded cysteine to the conserved J-encoded phenylalanine. In an earlier analysis of more than 550 of the donors, sequences lacking an unambiguous match to a single V gene segment were excluded. In an earlier analysis of almost 600 of the donors, a V segment was called functional when productive rearrangements were above 56.7%, and segregating when the standard deviation between donors exceeded 5%. A statistical classification framework was built for diagnosing cytomegalovirus status from the catalog of TCR beta chain sequences. V and J gene assignment, in a later analysis, came from comparing TCR nucleotide sequences with IMGT/GENE-DB human TR gene sequences. In a later analysis, CDR3 sequences and most-parsimonious VDJ recombination scenarios were assigned using the TCRdist pipeline. In a later analysis, every TCR beta chain was defined by the combination of its CDR3 amino acid sequence and its V-gene family, and reads without a unique V-gene family were dropped. In a later analysis, 450 to 600 highly shared, low-generation-probability nucleotide sequences were removed to address suspected cross-contamination and a sequencing artifact. In a later analysis, a clonal expansion index for each public chain was calculated from normalized within-repertoire ranks of inferred template counts. A later analysis computed generation probabilities with a VDJ recombination model fitted to out-of-frame rearrangements, and checked the results against IGoR. A later analysis scored TCR-TCR, TCR-HLA and TCR-CMV co-occurrence with hypergeometric tests, applying a repertoire-size bias correction to TCR pairs. In a later analysis, false discovery rates were estimated by permuting HLA or CMV assignments 20 times. In a later analysis, co-occurring TCRs were grouped with DBSCAN, and TCRdist sequence similarity was added when clustering was performed within HLA-allele-positive subsets. Repertoires with fewer than 30,000 or more than 120,000 public chains, plus five repertoires with anomalous nucleotide sharing, were excluded from co-occurrence clustering. What TCRdb holds here is the immuneACCESS table cut down to in-frame rearrangements. Part of the clones is not present; checked against another copy, under half of the missing clones reflect an unresolved V gene, and the others are unexplained. V and J calls and clone size are copied from that table; D and trimming were computed from the DNA. This sample's table contains over 100,000 clones. Of the sample, about 1.7% falls within the top ten clones.

The sequencing input was PBMCs. The receptor was derived from a man aged 18 to 35 in good health and CMV-seronegative. The chain is encoded by TRBV25-1 joined to TRBJ1-2; tentative D gene TRBD1, with 6 bases matching. The CDR3 region has the sequence CASSESNDRFGYTF. The bases read TGTGCCAGCAGTGAATCGAACGACAGGTTTGGCTACACCTTC.